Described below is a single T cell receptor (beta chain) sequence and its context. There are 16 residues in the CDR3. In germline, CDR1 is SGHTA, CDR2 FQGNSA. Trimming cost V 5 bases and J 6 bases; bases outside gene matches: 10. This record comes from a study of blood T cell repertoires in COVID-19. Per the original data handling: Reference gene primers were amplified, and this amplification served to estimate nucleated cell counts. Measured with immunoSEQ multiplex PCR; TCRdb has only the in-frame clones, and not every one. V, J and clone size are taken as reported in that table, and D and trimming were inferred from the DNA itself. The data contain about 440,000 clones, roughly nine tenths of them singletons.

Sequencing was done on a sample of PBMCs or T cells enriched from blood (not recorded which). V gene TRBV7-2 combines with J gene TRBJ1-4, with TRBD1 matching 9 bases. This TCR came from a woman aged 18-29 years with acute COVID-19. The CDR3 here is CASSEGPGTGYEKLFF. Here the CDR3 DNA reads TGTGCCAGCAGCGAGGGGCCCGGGACAGGGTATGAAAAACTGTTTTTT.